The 30 T cell receptor beta chains presented below share a single source sample, sequenced in a study of graft-versus-host responses after intestinal transplantation. Profiled with immunoSEQ multiplex PCR; TCRdb holds only in-frame clones, not every one. The sample carries about 59,000 clones, 90% to 95% recorded once. Antigens for these TCRs are unknown. This sample comprised unstimulated CD4+ T cells sorted from spleen or lymph node cells, obtained before transplant. The receptors derive from a human donor who was the organ donor for an intestinal transplant.

This sequence joins TRBV6-5 and TRBJ2-7, with D possibly TRBD1 on 5 matching bases. Germline CDR1 and CDR2: MNHEY and SVGAGI. V was clipped by 6 bases and J by 9 bases, with 15 bases between them. CDR3 size: 12 residues. The CDR3 coding sequence is TGTGCCAGCAGCCAGGGTGCGGCGTTGCAGTACTTC. Translating it yields CASSQGAALQYF.

The chain recombines TRBV5-4 with TRBJ2-3; D not certain. V was cut by 2 bases and J by 7 bases, with 14 bases left in between. Germline assignment: CDR1 SGHNT and CDR2 YYREEE (reference sequence). This CDR3 is 14 amino acids long. This CDR3 is CASSLGTGGNTQYF. In nucleotides, the CDR3 is TGTGCCAGCAGCTTAGGTACGGGCGGAAATACGCAGTATTTT.

This chain uses TRBV5-4 with TRBJ2-1; TRBD2 matches at 10 bases. The J segment lost 3 bases and the V segment lost 2 bases, leaving 8 bases of the junction unmatched. Germline loops: CDR1 SGHNT, CDR2 YYREEE (reference sequence). The CDR3 sequence is 17 residues long. CDR3 amino acids: CASSFGLAGGIYNEQFF. The CDR3 DNA follows: TGTGCCAGCAGCTTCGGATTAGCGGGGGGCATCTACAATGAGCAGTTCTTC.

The V gene is TRBV7-8, the J gene TRBJ1-2, with 9 bases fitting TRBD1. The CDR3 loop spans 14 amino acids. Germline CDR1 SGHVS, CDR2 FQNEAQ. Trimming cost V 1 base and J 4 bases; bases outside gene matches: 1. Here the CDR3 DNA reads TGTGCCAGCAGCTTAGGGACAGGGGTCTATGGCTACACCTTC. This encodes CASSLGTGVYGYTF.

Comment on this clone: Other DNA sequences in the sample encode the same CDR3. J is TRBJ1-2 and V is TRBV19; a weak D match, TRBD1 (5 bases). There are 15 residues in the CDR3. Germline assignment: CDR1 LNHDA and CDR2 SQIVND (reference sequence). Trimming removed 4 bases from V and 1 base from J, with 13 bases in between. CDR3 sequence reads: CASSTGRGVNYGYTF. The CDR3 coding sequence is TGTGCCAGTAGTACCGGTCGGGGGGTTAACTATGGCTACACCTTC.

This clone was found once. J is TRBJ1-6 and V is TRBV5-4; D uncertain. Trimming cost V 3 bases and J 14 bases, with 18 bases left between them. Germline values: CDR1 SGHNT, CDR2 YYREEE (reference sequence). The CDR3 loop spans 14 amino acids. The CDR3 DNA sequence: TGTGCCAGCAGCTCCGACGCGCCCGGGCGGGCCCTCCACTTT. It specifies CASSSDAPGRALHF. The full variable domain, in which reference TRBV5-4 and TRBJ1-6 provide the parts outside the CDR3, is ETGVTQSPTHLIKTRGQQVTLRCSSQSGHNTVSWYQQALGQGPQFIFQYYREEENGRGNFPPRFSGLQFPNYSSELNVNALELDDSALYLCASSSDAPGRALHFGNGTRLTVT.

V gene TRBV28 combines with J gene TRBJ2-7, with unresolved D. This CDR3 contains 12 residues. With 5 bases removed from V and 2 bases from J, the gap between germline ends came to 7 bases. CDR1 and CDR2 from the germline V gene are MDHEN and SYDVKM. In DNA, the CDR3 is TGTGCCAGCAGTCTCCGGGCCTACGAGCAGTACTTC. This encodes CASSLRAYEQYF. The whole variable domain, filled in from reference TRBV28 and TRBJ2-7, reads DVKVTQSSRYLVKRTGEKVFLECVQDMDHENMFWYRQDPGLGLRLIYFSYDVKMKEKGDIPEGYSVSREKKERFSLILESASTNQTSMYLCASSLRAYEQYFGPGTRLTVT.

The rearrangement uses TRBV19 and TRBJ1-1, with 9 bases that match TRBD1. The CDR3 totals 15 residues. The V segment lost 7 bases and the J segment 1 base; nucleotides outside the gene matches: 7. The germline gives CDR1 LNHDA, CDR2 SQIVND (reference sequence). The DNA for the CDR3 is TGTGCCAGTAAAATTATGGGACAGGGGAACACTGAAGCTTTCTTT. It encodes CASKIMGQGNTEAFF.

V is TRBV27 and J is TRBJ2-6, with D possibly being TRBD1 (5 bases). The length of the CDR3 is 15 residues. Germline CDR1 is MNHEY and CDR2 is SMNVEV (reference sequence). Trimming removed 7 bases from V and 4 bases from J, with 14 bases in between. CDR3 protein: CASKKGSLGANVLTF. The CDR3 DNA sequence: TGTGCCAGCAAGAAGGGGTCTCTGGGGGCCAACGTCCTGACTTTC.

This clone was counted only a few times. The rearrangement links TRBV6-5 to TRBJ1-5; D call uncertain. Trimming stripped 0 bases from V and 4 bases from J, with 10 bases between. There are 15 residues in the CDR3. From germline, CDR1 is MNHEY and CDR2 SVGAGI. For the CDR3, the DNA is TGTGCCAGCAGTTACTCGAGGAGTGAGAATCAGCCCCAGCATTTT. Its translation: CASSYSRSENQPQHF.

V usage is TRBV5-8 and J usage is TRBJ2-1; 15 bases agree with TRBD2. The CDR3 contains 20 residues. The germline V gene has CDR1 SGHTS and CDR2 YDEGEE. Trimming removed 0 bases from V and 6 bases from J; junction bases left unmatched: 13. CDR3 sequence reads: CASSLAPWTSGGASFNEQFF. The CDR3 region has the DNA TGTGCCAGCAGCTTGGCCCCTTGGACTAGCGGGGGGGCCTCGTTCAATGAGCAGTTCTTC.

CDR3 amino acids: CASSLGRIRLNSPLHF. The CDR3 DNA is TGTGCCAGTAGTCTCGGACGAATTCGCCTAAATTCACCCCTCCACTTT. The gene calls are TRBV19 and TRBJ1-6; no clear D. V shed 5 bases and J shed 7 bases, with 18 bases lying between them. CDR3 length equals 16 residues. Germline CDR1 reads LNHDA; CDR2 reads SQIVND (reference sequence). Complete variable domain (other parts from reference TRBV19 and TRBJ1-6): DGGITQSPKYLFRKEGQNVTLSCEQNLNHDAMYWYRQDPGQGLRLIYYSQIVNDFQKGDIAEGYSVSREKKESFPLTVTSAQKNPTAFYLCASSLGRIRLNSPLHFGNGTRLTVT.

V gene TRBV19 combines with J gene TRBJ1-1; D uncertain. CDR3 length: 11 amino acids. Germline loops: CDR1 LNHDA, CDR2 SQIVND (reference sequence). The V gene lost 4 bases and the J gene lost 5 bases, with 5 bases spanning the gap. The CDR3 bases are TGTGCCAGTAGTAGGTCAACTGAAGCTTTCTTT. This encodes CASSRSTEAFF.

V is TRBV7-2 and J is TRBJ2-5; 8 positions match TRBD2. The CDR3 spans 16 residues. The V segment lost 5 bases and the J segment 4 bases; nucleotides outside the gene matches: 12. The V gene's germline CDR1 is SGHTA and CDR2 FQGNSA. The chain's CDR3 is CASSPLGGAVPETQYF. Written as DNA, the CDR3 is TGTGCCAGCAGCCCCCTCGGGGGGGCAGTCCCAGAGACCCAGTACTTC.

V and J are TRBV7-2 and TRBJ1-1; D is ambiguous. Per germline, CDR1 SGHTA and CDR2 FQGNSA. The CDR3 length is 13 residues. V shed 0 bases and J shed 8 bases, with 10 bases lying between them. The CDR3, as DNA: TGTGCCAGCAGCTTAGCTTGGGGTATCGAAGCTTTCTTT. Amino acids: CASSLAWGIEAFF.

CDR3 DNA: TGTGCCAGCAGCCAAGTATGGCGGGAAGCGATAGCCAAAAACATTCAGTACTTC. Its translation: CASSQVWREAIAKNIQYF. The gene calls are TRBV4-2 and TRBJ2-4; a weak D match, TRBD2 (6 bases). The CDR3 consists of 18 residues. V was pared by 1 base and J by 0 bases, with 16 bases between. Germline values: CDR1 LGHNA, CDR2 YNFKEQ.

The rearrangement joins TRBV5-1 to TRBJ2-5; D is possibly TRBD2 (6 bases). V lost 0 bases and J 5 bases, leaving 17 bases between the germline ends. Germline CDR1 and CDR2: SGHRS and YFSETQ. The CDR3 has 16 amino acids. The CDR3 spells CASSLGREPGFETQYF. In DNA, the CDR3 is TGCGCCAGCAGCTTGGGCCGGGAGCCCGGTTTTGAGACCCAGTACTTC.

This clone was found once. V usage is TRBV18 and J usage is TRBJ2-1, with D perhaps TRBD2 (5 bases). The germline V gene has CDR1 KGHSH and CDR2 LQKENI. The length of the CDR3 is 16 residues. V lost 3 bases and J lost 5, with 17 bases in between. The CDR3 spells CASSPIGLKIDNEQFF. The CDR3 bases are TGTGCCAGCTCACCTATAGGACTGAAGATCGACAATGAGCAGTTCTTC. Looking up the rest from reference TRBV18 and TRBJ2-1 gives the full variable domain: NAGVMQNPRHLVRRRGQEARLRCSPMKGHSHVYWYRQLPEEGLKFMVYLQKENIIDESGMPKERFSAEFPKEGPSILRIQQVVRGDSAAYFCASSPIGLKIDNEQFFGPGTRLTVL.

The chain recombines TRBV11-3 with TRBJ2-5; 8 bases agree with TRBD2. The J call may be wrong; the DNA end is better matched by TRBJ2-7. Germline V lookup: CDR1 SGHNT, CDR2 YENEEA. The CDR3 loop spans 15 amino acids. CDR3 bases: TGTGCCAGCAGCTTAGAGGGAAGCGGGGGCCACGAGCAGTACTTC. Protein product: CASSLEGSGGHEQYF.

The chain couples TRBV9 to TRBJ2-3; TRBD2 aligns across 13 bases. This CDR3 spans 17 amino acids. V trimming: 3 bases; J trimming: 6 bases; junction bases outside the gene matches: 10. Germline CDR1 and CDR2: SGDLS and YYNGEE. Here the CDR3 reads CASSDSMTSGGRDTQYF. In DNA, the CDR3 is TGTGCCAGCAGCGACTCAATGACTAGCGGGGGGCGGGATACGCAGTATTTT.

This clone was counted once. V and J are TRBV5-4 and TRBJ2-3; TRBD2 aligns across 9 bases. The CDR3 length is 17 residues. V was pared by 1 base and J by 2 bases, with 8 bases of the junction left unmatched. Per the germline V gene, CDR1 is SGHNT and CDR2 is YYREEE (reference sequence). This CDR3 is CASSLHRAGGLTDTQYF. Here the CDR3 DNA reads TGTGCCAGCAGCTTGCATCGAGCGGGGGGCCTCACAGATACGCAGTATTTT.

CDR3 sequence: CASSQEASGGLISEQYF. CDR3 coding DNA: TGCGCCAGCAGCCAAGAGGCTAGCGGGGGACTAATCTCCGAGCAGTACTTC. The chain links TRBV4-1 to TRBJ2-7; 10 positions match TRBD2. The J segment lost 6 bases and the V segment lost 0 bases, leaving 11 bases of the junction unmatched. This CDR3 has 17 amino acids. Per germline, CDR1 MGHRA and CDR2 YSYEKL.

The chain links TRBV14 to TRBJ1-3, with 8 bases that match TRBD1. V shed 4 bases and J 0 bases; nucleotides not matched to a gene: 5. Germline V lookup: CDR1 SGHDN, CDR2 FVKESK. This CDR3 is built from 16 residues. The CDR3 reads CASSPQGATSGNTIYF. CDR3 DNA sequence: TGTGCCAGCAGCCCGCAGGGGGCAACCTCTGGAAACACCATATATTTT.

This clone has just one count. The chain employs TRBV5-8 and TRBJ2-7; D may be TRBD1 (5 bases). This CDR3 comprises 12 residues. V lost 2 bases, J lost 4 bases, and 7 bases lay in between. Germline CDR1 reads SGHTS; CDR2 reads YDEGEE. The CDR3 protein is CASSFYRYEQYF. For the CDR3, the DNA is TGTGCCAGCAGCTTTTACAGGTACGAGCAGTACTTC. The whole variable domain, remainder taken from reference TRBV5-8 and TRBJ2-7, is EAGVTQSPTHLIKTRGQQATLRCSPISGHTSVYWYQQALGLGLQFLLWYDEGEERNRGNFPPRFSGRQFPNYSSELNVNALELEDSALYLCASSFYRYEQYFGPGTRLTVT.

This chain joins TRBV27 and TRBJ1-2; D gene unclear. Trimming removed 6 bases from V and 0 bases from J, with 8 bases in between. Germline-derived CDR1 and CDR2 are MNHEY and SMNVEV (reference sequence). This CDR3 spans 13 amino acids. The CDR3 is CASREAANYGYTF. The CDR3 bases are TGTGCCAGCAGGGAGGCAGCTAACTATGGCTACACCTTC.

J is TRBJ2-5 and V is TRBV30; D is uncertain. This CDR3 region has 12 residues. Trimming removed 0 bases from V and 4 bases from J, with 6 bases in between. Germline V lookup: CDR1 GTSNPN, CDR2 SVGIG (reference sequence). The CDR3 spells CAWSVRGETQYF. Written as DNA, the CDR3 is TGTGCCTGGAGTGTAAGAGGAGAGACCCAGTACTTC.

The V gene is TRBV19, the J gene TRBJ1-1, with 10 bases identical to TRBD1. The V and J ends lost 5 bases and 9 bases, in that order; junction bases with no gene match: 6. Germline CDR1 is LNHDA and CDR2 is SQIVND (reference sequence). The CDR3 loop spans 13 amino acids. The CDR3 here is CASSSRQGAKAFF. CDR3 DNA sequence: TGTGCCAGTAGTTCGCGACAGGGGGCTAAAGCTTTCTTT.

This clone was seen just once. This chain joins TRBV19 and TRBJ1-2; D is unclear. Germline V CDR1 and CDR2: LNHDA, SQIVND (reference sequence). The V end lost 1 base, the J end lost 1 base, and 4 bases lay between the germline ends. This CDR3 is 13 amino acids long. CDR3 in DNA: TGTGCCAGTAGTATAGGGGTTAACTATGGCTACACCTTC. This gives the protein CASSIGVNYGYTF. Combining the CDR3 with reference TRBV19 and TRBJ1-2 gives the whole variable domain DGGITQSPKYLFRKEGQNVTLSCEQNLNHDAMYWYRQDPGQGLRLIYYSQIVNDFQKGDIAEGYSVSREKKESFPLTVTSAQKNPTAFYLCASSIGVNYGYTFGSGTRLTVV.

This clone was seen a single time. This chain links TRBV10-3 with TRBJ2-2; TRBD2 matches 13 bases. Germline lookup yields CDR1 ENHRY and CDR2 SYGVKD. The CDR3 length is 17 residues. Unmatched junction bases numbered 7, after V lost 4 bases and J lost 5 bases. For the CDR3, the DNA is TGTGCCATCAGTGCTCGACTAGCGGGGGGCGCGACCGGGGAGCTGTTTTTT. Protein sequence: CAISARLAGGATGELFF.

The chain combines TRBV4-3 with TRBJ1-6; D is possibly TRBD1 (6 bases). V was cut by 0 bases and J by 4 bases, with 10 bases left in between. Germline assignment: CDR1 LGHNA and CDR2 YSLEER. This CDR3 comprises 16 residues. CDR3 region: CASSQETGTYNSPLHF. In DNA form, the CDR3 reads TGCGCCAGCAGCCAAGAGACAGGAACATATAATTCACCCCTCCACTTT.